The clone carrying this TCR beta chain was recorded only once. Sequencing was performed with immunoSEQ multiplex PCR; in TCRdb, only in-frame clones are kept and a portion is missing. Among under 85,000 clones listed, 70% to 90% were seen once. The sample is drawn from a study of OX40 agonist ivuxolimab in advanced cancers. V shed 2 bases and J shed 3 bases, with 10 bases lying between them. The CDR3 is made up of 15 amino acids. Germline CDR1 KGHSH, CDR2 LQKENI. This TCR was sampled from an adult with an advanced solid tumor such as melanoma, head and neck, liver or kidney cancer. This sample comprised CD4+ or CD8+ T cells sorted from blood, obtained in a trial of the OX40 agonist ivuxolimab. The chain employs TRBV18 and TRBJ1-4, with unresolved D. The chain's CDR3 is CASSPGASPNEKLFF. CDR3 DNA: TGTGCCAGCTCACCAGGCGCCAGCCCTAATGAAAAACTGTTTTTT. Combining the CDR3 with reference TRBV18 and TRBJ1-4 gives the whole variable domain NAGVMQNPRHLVRRRGQEARLRCSPMKGHSHVYWYRQLPEEGLKFMVYLQKENIIDESGMPKERFSAEFPKEGPSILRIQQVVRGDSAAYFCASSPGASPNEKLFFGSGTQLSVL.